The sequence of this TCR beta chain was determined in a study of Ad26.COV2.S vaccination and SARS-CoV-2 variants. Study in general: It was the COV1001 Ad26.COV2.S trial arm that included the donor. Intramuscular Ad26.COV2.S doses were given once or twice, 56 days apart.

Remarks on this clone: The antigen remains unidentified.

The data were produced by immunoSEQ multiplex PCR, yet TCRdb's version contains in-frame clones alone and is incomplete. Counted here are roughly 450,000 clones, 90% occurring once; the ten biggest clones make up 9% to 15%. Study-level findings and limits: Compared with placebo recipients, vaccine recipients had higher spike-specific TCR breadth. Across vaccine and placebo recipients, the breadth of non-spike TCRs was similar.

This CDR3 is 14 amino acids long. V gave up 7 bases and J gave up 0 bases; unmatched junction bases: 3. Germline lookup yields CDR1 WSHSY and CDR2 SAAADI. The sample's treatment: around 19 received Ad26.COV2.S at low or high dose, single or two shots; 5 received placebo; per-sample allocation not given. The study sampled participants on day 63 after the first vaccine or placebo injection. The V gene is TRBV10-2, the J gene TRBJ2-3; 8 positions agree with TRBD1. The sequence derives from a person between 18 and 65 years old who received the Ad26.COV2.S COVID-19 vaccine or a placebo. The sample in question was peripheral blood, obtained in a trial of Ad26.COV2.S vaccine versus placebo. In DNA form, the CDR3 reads TGCGCCAGCATTGGACAGGGTAGCACAGATACGCAGTATTTT. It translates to CASIGQGSTDTQYF.